This T cell receptor (beta chain) was sequenced for a study of TIL therapy for anti-PD-1-resistant metastatic lung cancer. Study at large: Median patient age was about 50, ranging about 38-75 years.

Sequencing used immunoSEQ v3. TCRdb keeps only in-frame clones here, not all; method: immunoSEQ multiplex PCR. The sample holds about 7,000 clones; roughly three fifths are singletons and the top ten take more than 7%. V lost 3 bases, J lost 5 bases, and 13 bases stayed unmatched. This CDR3 is 17 amino acids long. The germline CDR1 and CDR2 sequences are SGDLS and YYNGEE. Time point specified: pre-treatment sample, taken before nivolumab and TIL therapy. The tumor samples were excised metastases, mostly pleural nodules or supraclavicular lymph nodes. Patients were adults with stage 4 NSCLC. J is TRBJ2-5 and V is TRBV9, with TRBD2 matching over 10 bases. The sample in question was tumor tissue, obtained at baseline. The sequence was obtained from a person aged 25-85 years with non-small cell lung cancer. The CDR3 nucleotides are TGTGCCAGCAGCGGGATATCTCTAGCGGGAGTTCGTGAGACCCAGTACTTC. Amino acid sequence: CASSGISLAGVRETQYF.